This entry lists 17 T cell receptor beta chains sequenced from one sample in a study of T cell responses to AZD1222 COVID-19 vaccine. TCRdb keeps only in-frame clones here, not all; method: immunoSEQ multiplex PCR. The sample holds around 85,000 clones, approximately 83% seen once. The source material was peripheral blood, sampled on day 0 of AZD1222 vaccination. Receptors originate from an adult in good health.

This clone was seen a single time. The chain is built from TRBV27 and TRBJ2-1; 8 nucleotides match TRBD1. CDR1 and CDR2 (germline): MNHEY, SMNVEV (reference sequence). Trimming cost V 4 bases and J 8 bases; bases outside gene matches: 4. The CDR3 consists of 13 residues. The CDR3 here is CASSYRGFDEQFF. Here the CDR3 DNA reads TGTGCCAGCAGTTACAGGGGGTTTGATGAGCAGTTCTTC.

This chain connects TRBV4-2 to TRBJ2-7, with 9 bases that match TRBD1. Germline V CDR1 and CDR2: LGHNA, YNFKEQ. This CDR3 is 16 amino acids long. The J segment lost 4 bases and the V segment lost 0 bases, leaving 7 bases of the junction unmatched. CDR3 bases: TGTGCCAGCAGCCAAGATAGAACAGGGGGCCTATACGAGCAGTACTTC. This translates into CASSQDRTGGLYEQYF.

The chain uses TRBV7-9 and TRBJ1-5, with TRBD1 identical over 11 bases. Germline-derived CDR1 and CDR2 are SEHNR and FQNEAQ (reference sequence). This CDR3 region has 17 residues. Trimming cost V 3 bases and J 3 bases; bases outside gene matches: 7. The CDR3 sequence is CASSFGTGGSNNQPQHF. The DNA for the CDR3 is TGTGCCAGCAGCTTTGGGACAGGGGGTTCAAACAATCAGCCCCAGCATTTT.

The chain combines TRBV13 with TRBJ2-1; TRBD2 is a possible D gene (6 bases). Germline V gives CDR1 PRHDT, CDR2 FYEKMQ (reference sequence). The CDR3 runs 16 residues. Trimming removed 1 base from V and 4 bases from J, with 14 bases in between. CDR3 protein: CASSLEKAGTYNEQFF. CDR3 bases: TGTGCCAGCAGCTTAGAAAAGGCGGGAACTTACAATGAGCAGTTCTTC.

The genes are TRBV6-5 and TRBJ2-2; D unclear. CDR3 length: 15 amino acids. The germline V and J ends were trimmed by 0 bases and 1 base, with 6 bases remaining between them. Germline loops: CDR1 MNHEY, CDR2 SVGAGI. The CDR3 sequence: CASSYSPMNTGELFF. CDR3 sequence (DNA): TGTGCCAGCAGTTACTCGCCAATGAACACCGGGGAGCTGTTTTTT.

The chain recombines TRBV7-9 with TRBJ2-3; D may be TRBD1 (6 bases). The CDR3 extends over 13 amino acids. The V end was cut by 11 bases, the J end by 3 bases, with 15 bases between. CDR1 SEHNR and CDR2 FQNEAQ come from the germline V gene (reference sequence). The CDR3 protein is CAGGRGRTDTQYF. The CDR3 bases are TGTGCCGGTGGCAGGGGTCGAACAGATACGCAGTATTTT.

The CDR3 bases are TGTGCCAGTAGGGCGGGACAGGGGCGACTCAATCAGCCCCAGCATTTT. As protein: CASRAGQGRLNQPQHF. The chain has TRBV19 and TRBJ1-5, with TRBD1 matching 10 bases. Germline-derived CDR1 and CDR2 are LNHDA and SQIVND (reference sequence). J gave up 3 bases and V 6 bases, and 8 bases lay outside the gene matches. The CDR3 covers 16 residues. The full variable domain, with the rest looked up from reference TRBV19 and TRBJ1-5, is DGGITQSPKYLFRKEGQNVTLSCEQNLNHDAMYWYRQDPGQGLRLIYYSQIVNDFQKGDIAEGYSVSREKKESFPLTVTSAQKNPTAFYLCASRAGQGRLNQPQHFGDGTRLSIL.

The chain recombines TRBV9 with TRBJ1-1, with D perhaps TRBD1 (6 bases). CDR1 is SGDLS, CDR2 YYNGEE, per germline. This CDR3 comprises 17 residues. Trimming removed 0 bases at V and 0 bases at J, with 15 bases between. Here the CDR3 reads CASSVGGSGDMNTEAFF. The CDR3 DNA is TGTGCCAGCAGCGTAGGAGGGTCAGGGGATATGAACACTGAAGCTTTCTTT.

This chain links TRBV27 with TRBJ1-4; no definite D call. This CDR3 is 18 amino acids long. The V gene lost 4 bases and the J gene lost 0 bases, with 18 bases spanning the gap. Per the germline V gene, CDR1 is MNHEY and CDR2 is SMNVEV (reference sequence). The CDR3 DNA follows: TGTGCCAGCAGTTCCCGTACTCCCCGCGGTGCAACTAATGAAAAACTGTTTTTT. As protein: CASSSRTPRGATNEKLFF.

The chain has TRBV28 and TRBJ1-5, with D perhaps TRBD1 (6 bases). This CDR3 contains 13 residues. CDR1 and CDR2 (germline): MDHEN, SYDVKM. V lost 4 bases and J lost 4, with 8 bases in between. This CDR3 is CASSWTVNQPQHF. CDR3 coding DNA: TGTGCCAGCAGTTGGACAGTTAATCAGCCCCAGCATTTT.

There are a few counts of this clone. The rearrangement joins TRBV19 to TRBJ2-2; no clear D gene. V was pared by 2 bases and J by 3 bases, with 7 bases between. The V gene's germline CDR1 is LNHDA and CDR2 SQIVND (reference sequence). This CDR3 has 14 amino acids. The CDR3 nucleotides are TGTGCCAGTAGTATACACCGGGACACCGGGGAGCTGTTTTTT. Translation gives CASSIHRDTGELFF.

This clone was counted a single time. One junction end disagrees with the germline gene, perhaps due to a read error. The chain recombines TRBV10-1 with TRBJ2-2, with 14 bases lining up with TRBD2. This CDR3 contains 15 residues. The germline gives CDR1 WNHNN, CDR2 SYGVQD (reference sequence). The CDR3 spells CASNVTSGRVGELFF. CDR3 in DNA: TGTGCCAGCAATGTGACTAGCGGGAGGGTCGGGGAGCTGTTTTTT.

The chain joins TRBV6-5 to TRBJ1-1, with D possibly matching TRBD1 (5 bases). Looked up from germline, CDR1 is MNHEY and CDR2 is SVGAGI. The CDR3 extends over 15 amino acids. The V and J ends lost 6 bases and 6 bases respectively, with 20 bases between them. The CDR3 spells CASSDRGIPRAEAFF. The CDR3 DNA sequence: TGTGCCAGCAGCGACCGGGGCATCCCTCGGGCTGAAGCTTTCTTT.

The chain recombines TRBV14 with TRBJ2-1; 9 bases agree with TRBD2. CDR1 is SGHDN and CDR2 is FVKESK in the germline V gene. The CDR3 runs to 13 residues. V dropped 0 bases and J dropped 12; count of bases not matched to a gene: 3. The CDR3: CASSQDLLAGQFF. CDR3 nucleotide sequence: TGTGCCAGCAGCCAAGACTTACTAGCGGGGCAGTTCTTC.

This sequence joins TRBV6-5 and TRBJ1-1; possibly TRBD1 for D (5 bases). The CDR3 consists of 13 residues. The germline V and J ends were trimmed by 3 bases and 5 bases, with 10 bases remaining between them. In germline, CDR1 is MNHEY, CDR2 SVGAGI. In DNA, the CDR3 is TGTGCCAGCAGTTATCAGGGCTCGACTGAAGCTTTCTTT. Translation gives CASSYQGSTEAFF.

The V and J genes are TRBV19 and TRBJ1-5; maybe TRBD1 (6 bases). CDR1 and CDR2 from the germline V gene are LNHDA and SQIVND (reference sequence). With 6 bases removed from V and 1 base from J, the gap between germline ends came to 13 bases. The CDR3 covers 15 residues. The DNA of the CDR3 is TGTGCCAGTAGAATACAGGGAATCAGCAATCAGCCCCAGCATTTT. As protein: CASRIQGISNQPQHF.

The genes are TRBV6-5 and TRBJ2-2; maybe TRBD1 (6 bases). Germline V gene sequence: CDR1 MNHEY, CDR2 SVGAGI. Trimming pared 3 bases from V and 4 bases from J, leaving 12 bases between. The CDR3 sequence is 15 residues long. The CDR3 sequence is CASSYQGRSTGELFF. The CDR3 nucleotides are TGTGCCAGCAGTTATCAGGGGAGAAGCACCGGGGAGCTGTTTTTT.